Below are 30 T cell receptor beta chains sequenced from a single sample in a study of blood T cell repertoires in COVID-19. Sequencing was performed with immunoSEQ multiplex PCR; in TCRdb, only in-frame clones are kept and a portion is missing. The sample yields about 240,000 clones, 70% to 90% seen once. Sequenced: peripheral blood. These receptors came from a woman aged 25 to 39 with acute or convalescent COVID-19.

This chain joins TRBV6-5 and TRBJ1-4; 9 nucleotides agree with TRBD1. Trimming at V came to 6 bases and at J to 8 bases, leaving 10 bases not matched to a gene. The germline gives CDR1 MNHEY, CDR2 SVGAGI. The CDR3 runs 15 residues. Here the CDR3 reads CASRKTPGTGEKLFF. CDR3 in DNA: TGTGCCAGCAGAAAGACTCCGGGGACAGGGGAAAAACTGTTTTTT.

V usage is TRBV21-1 and J usage is TRBJ2-1; TRBD1 was called by the table and not checked on the DNA. TRBV21-1 is termed a pseudogene. The length of the CDR3 is 15 residues. This CDR3 reads CASSGGTGGYNEQFF. The CDR3 DNA follows: TGTGCCAGCAGCGGCGGGACAGGGGGTTACAATGAGCAGTTCTTC.

This chain links TRBV6-2 or TRBV6-3 with TRBJ2-7; TRBD2 matches 7 bases. Germline V CDR1 and CDR2: MNHEY, SVGEGT. The CDR3 contains 16 residues. The J segment lost 2 bases and the V segment lost 2 bases, leaving 9 bases of the junction unmatched. The CDR3 sequence: CASSYPGASGTYEQYF. Here the CDR3 DNA reads TGTGCCAGCAGTTACCCCGGGGCTAGCGGCACCTACGAGCAGTACTTC.

The CDR3 spells CASSVLKGPGAKNIQYF. The CDR3 region has the DNA TGTGCCAGCAGTGTTCTCAAGGGGCCCGGGGCCAAAAACATTCAGTACTTC. The rearrangement uses TRBV27 and TRBJ2-4; perhaps TRBD1 as D (5 bases). Trimming removed 5 bases at V and 1 base at J, with 18 bases between. CDR1 MNHEY and CDR2 SMNVEV come from the germline V gene (reference sequence). The CDR3 spans 17 residues.

The chain links TRBV27 to TRBJ2-7; weak D call: TRBD2 (6 bases). V shed 5 bases and J shed 2 bases, with 13 bases lying between them. Germline CDR1 is MNHEY and CDR2 is SMNVEV (reference sequence). The CDR3 spans 14 residues. CDR3 in amino acids: CASSQPGLPYEQYF. The CDR3 region has the DNA TGTGCCAGCAGTCAGCCGGGACTCCCCTACGAGCAGTACTTC.

The chain carries TRBV19 and TRBJ1-3; D possibly corresponds to TRBD1 (6 bases). Germline V lookup: CDR1 LNHDA, CDR2 SQIVND (reference sequence). Trimming cost V 9 bases and J 4 bases, with 13 bases left between them. The CDR3 loop spans 13 amino acids. The CDR3 here is CASQQGTGNTIYF. In DNA, the CDR3 is TGTGCCAGCCAACAGGGCACAGGAAACACCATATATTTT. The whole variable domain, filled in from reference TRBV19 and TRBJ1-3, reads DGGITQSPKYLFRKEGQNVTLSCEQNLNHDAMYWYRQDPGQGLRLIYYSQIVNDFQKGDIAEGYSVSREKKESFPLTVTSAQKNPTAFYLCASQQGTGNTIYFGEGSWLTVV.

The chain is built from TRBV27 and TRBJ1-2; D is unclear. With 6 bases removed from V and 7 bases from J, the gap between germline ends came to 15 bases. Germline V gives CDR1 MNHEY, CDR2 SMNVEV (reference sequence). This CDR3 has 13 residues. The CDR3 protein is CASRQLFKSGYTF. CDR3 in DNA: TGTGCCAGCAGACAGTTATTTAAGAGTGGCTACACCTTC.

This sequence joins TRBV4-1 and TRBJ1-4, with D unresolved. CDR3 length equals 14 residues. Trimming cost V 3 bases and J 4 bases, with 9 bases left between them. The germline V gene has CDR1 MGHRA and CDR2 YSYEKL. Here the CDR3 reads CASSQNSLNEKLFF. The CDR3 DNA reads TGCGCCAGCAGCCAGAACTCTCTTAATGAAAAACTGTTTTTT.

V is TRBV9 and J is TRBJ2-2, with D possibly TRBD2 on 6 matching bases. The CDR3 consists of 15 residues. Trimming left V 1 base short and J 6 bases short, with 13 bases between. The germline V gene encodes CDR1 SGDLS and CDR2 YYNGEE. Written as DNA, the CDR3 is TGTGCCAGCAGCGTACAGGAGGGGTGGGCCGGGGAGCTGTTTTTT. Its protein is CASSVQEGWAGELFF.

The rearrangement links TRBV2 to TRBJ1-5; possible D gene TRBD1, 5 bases. Germline V gene sequence: CDR1 SNHLY, CDR2 FYNNEI. Trimming removed 5 bases from V and 2 bases from J, with 10 bases in between. This CDR3 contains 14 residues. The chain's CDR3 is CASSPGGGNQPQHF. The CDR3 DNA follows: TGTGCCAGCAGTCCCGGGGGTGGCAATCAGCCCCAGCATTTT.

This clone was detected only once. The chain links TRBV7-9 to TRBJ2-7; TRBD2 matches at 13 bases. J lost 3 bases, V lost 5 bases, and 4 bases had no gene match. Germline loops: CDR1 SEHNR, CDR2 FQNEAQ (reference sequence). The CDR3 runs to 15 residues. The chain's CDR3 is CASSGGLAGIYEQYF. The CDR3 coding sequence is TGTGCCAGCAGCGGGGGACTAGCGGGGATCTACGAGCAGTACTTC. Drawing the rest from reference TRBV7-9 and TRBJ2-7, the complete variable domain is DTGVSQNPRHKITKRGQNVTFRCDPISEHNRLYWYRQTLGQGPEFLTYFQNEAQLEKSRLLSDRFSAERPKGSFSTLEIQRTEQGDSAMYLCASSGGLAGIYEQYFGPGTRLTVT.

The chain joins TRBV18 to TRBJ1-6, with 8 bases identical to TRBD1. From germline, CDR1 is KGHSH and CDR2 LQKENI. V gave up 4 bases and J gave up 10 bases; unmatched junction bases: 12. The CDR3 runs 16 residues. In nucleotides, the CDR3 is TGTGCCAGCTCACATAAAACAGGGGGAGAAGGATCACCCCTCCACTTT. Its translation is CASSHKTGGEGSPLHF.

Remarks on this clone: This same CDR3 is encoded by further DNA sequences in the sample. The CDR3 loop is CASSLRETQYF. The CDR3 coding sequence is TGTGCCAGCAGCTTACGAGAGACCCAGTACTTC. V is TRBV11-2 and J is TRBJ2-5; the D is unclear. CDR1 SGHAT and CDR2 FQNNGV come from the germline V gene. This CDR3 has 11 residues. The germline V and J ends were trimmed by 2 bases and 4 bases, with 2 bases remaining between them.

The chain joins TRBV5-4 to TRBJ2-3; TRBD1 agrees at 8 bases. The junction had 4 bases not matched to a gene; V was cut back by 4 bases and J by 9 bases. CDR3 length: 12 residues. Per the germline V gene, CDR1 is SGHNT and CDR2 is YYREEE (reference sequence). The CDR3 region is CASSPTGETQYF. The DNA of the CDR3 is TGTGCCAGCAGCCCGACAGGGGAGACGCAGTATTTT.

The chain recombines TRBV4-2 with TRBJ2-5, with 10 bases identical to TRBD1. Germline V gene data show CDR1 as LGHNA and CDR2 as YNFKEQ. The CDR3 totals 16 residues. V shed 1 base, J shed 5 bases, and the junction held 7 bases outside the gene matches. In DNA, the CDR3 is TGTGCCAGCAGCCAAGCCGGGACAGGGGCGGGGGAGACCCAGTACTTC. Translating it yields CASSQAGTGAGETQYF.

This clone was recorded once. The chain is built from TRBV24-1 and TRBJ2-2, with TRBD1 as a possible D gene (6 bases). This CDR3 has 14 residues. The ends were cut back, 8 bases at V and 3 bases at J, with 12 bases in the middle. The germline gives CDR1 KGHDR, CDR2 SFDVKD. This chain's CDR3 is CATTSTGDTGELFF. The CDR3 coding sequence is TGTGCCACCACTTCGACAGGAGACACCGGGGAGCTGTTTTTT.

V is TRBV6-6 and J is TRBJ1-3, with D possibly being TRBD1 (5 bases). Germline values: CDR1 MNHNY, CDR2 SVGAGI (reference sequence). V was shortened by 0 bases and J by 5 bases, with 11 bases between the two germline ends. The CDR3 contains 15 residues. The CDR3 loop is CASSYSKTERNTIYF. The CDR3, as DNA: TGTGCCAGCAGTTACTCGAAGACAGAGAGAAACACCATATATTTT.

This clone was found once. This chain connects TRBV21-1 to TRBJ2-7; TRBD2 is taken as the D call from the table, unchecked against the DNA. TRBV21-1 is a listed pseudogene. CDR3 length equals 16 residues. The CDR3: CASSKYEVRSSYEQYF. DNA of the CDR3: TGTGCCAGCAGCAAATACGAGGTACGGAGTTCCTACGAGCAGTACTTC.

Concerning this clone itself: This same CDR3 is encoded by further DNA sequences in the sample. CDR3 protein: CASSLAVGGYEQYF. CDR3 DNA: TGCGCCAGCAGCTTGGCTGTAGGGGGCTACGAGCAGTACTTC. The chain recombines TRBV5-1 with TRBJ2-7; possibly TRBD1 for D (6 bases). V lost 0 bases and J 3 bases, leaving 10 bases between the germline ends. Per germline, CDR1 SGHRS and CDR2 YFSETQ. The CDR3 sequence is 14 residues long.

This chain connects TRBV9 to TRBJ2-1, with 7 nucleotides matching TRBD1. The CDR3 runs to 15 residues. Germline V gene lookup returns CDR1 SGDLS and CDR2 YYNGEE. With 0 bases clipped from V and 3 bases from J, the junction kept 3 bases outside the gene matches. CDR3 nucleotides: TGTGCCAGCAGCGTAGGAGGGACAGACTACAATGAGCAGTTCTTC. The encoded protein is CASSVGGTDYNEQFF.

The chain is built from TRBV7-9 and TRBJ1-1; D is undetermined. The germline V gene encodes CDR1 SEHNR and CDR2 FQNEAQ (reference sequence). This CDR3 comprises 14 residues. The V end lost 6 bases, the J end lost 1 base, and 12 bases lay between the germline ends. The CDR3 is CASRPIDTNTEAFF. The CDR3 DNA reads TGTGCCAGCAGACCTATCGACACGAACACTGAAGCTTTCTTT.

The V gene is TRBV6-6, the J gene TRBJ2-3; TRBD2 is a possible D gene (6 bases). Germline V lookup: CDR1 MNHNY, CDR2 SVGAGI (reference sequence). The CDR3 totals 16 residues. Trimming stripped 7 bases from V and 4 bases from J, with 21 bases between. CDR3 loop: CASTLRGGRGADTQYF. The CDR3 DNA reads as TGTGCCAGCACCCTTAGGGGAGGACGGGGCGCAGATACGCAGTATTTT.

The chain recombines TRBV4-3 with TRBJ2-3; 7 nucleotides line up with TRBD2. The V gene end was trimmed by 0 bases and the J gene end by 4 bases; junction bases not matched to a gene: 10. This CDR3 is 17 amino acids long. Germline CDR1 LGHNA, CDR2 YSLEER. CDR3 coding DNA: TGCGCCAGCAGCCAAGAACAAGGCGGGAGCGGGGCAGATACGCAGTATTTT. It is translated as CASSQEQGGSGADTQYF.

This clone was seen repeatedly, ten times or more. This chain's CDR3 is CASRLRSQGVPYEQYF. Written as DNA, the CDR3 is TGTGCCAGCAGGCTAAGGTCTCAGGGGGTACCCTACGAGCAGTACTTC. This rearrangement joins TRBV5-6 to TRBJ2-7; TRBD1 agrees at 7 bases. With 5 bases clipped from V and 2 bases from J, the junction kept 13 bases outside the gene matches. Looked up from germline, CDR1 is SGHDT and CDR2 is YYEEEE. This CDR3 is built from 16 residues.

This clone showed up just once. The CDR3 coding sequence is TGTGCCAGCTCACCATTTAACAGGGTGTTCGCAGATACGCAGTATTTT. Protein product: CASSPFNRVFADTQYF. This rearrangement joins TRBV18 to TRBJ2-3; possible D gene TRBD1, 6 bases. The CDR3 has 16 amino acids. Trimming pared 2 bases from V and 4 bases from J, leaving 16 bases between. Germline lookup yields CDR1 KGHSH and CDR2 LQKENI.

This clone came up a few times. This sequence joins TRBV25-1 and TRBJ1-2; no firm D call. The V gene lost 4 bases and the J gene lost 2 bases, with 5 bases spanning the gap. The length of the CDR3 is 12 residues. From germline, CDR1 is MGHDK and CDR2 SYGVNS. CDR3 sequence reads: CASSVLNYGYTF. CDR3 in DNA: TGTGCCAGCAGTGTCTTGAACTATGGCTACACCTTC.

The chain recombines TRBV7-6 with TRBJ1-6; 7 bases match TRBD1. The ends lost 0 bases at V and 7 bases at J; junction bases unmatched: 6. Germline CDR1 is SGHVS and CDR2 is FNYEAQ. CDR3 length: 16 residues. CDR3 in amino acids: CASSLAGRDRNSPLHF. The CDR3, as DNA: TGTGCCAGCAGCTTAGCGGGCCGGGACAGAAATTCACCCCTCCACTTT.

This chain links TRBV5-1 with TRBJ2-1; D is possibly TRBD2 (5 bases). CDR3 length equals 15 residues. The germline V and J ends were trimmed by 1 base and 6 bases, with 14 bases remaining between them. Germline V gene data show CDR1 as SGHRS and CDR2 as YFSETQ. This chain's CDR3 is CASSLSSEPFNEQFF. CDR3 DNA sequence: TGCGCCAGCAGCTTGAGTAGCGAGCCCTTCAATGAGCAGTTCTTC.

This clone has a single count. The chain is built from TRBV7-8 and TRBJ2-1; D unclear. Trimming left V 2 bases short and J 8 bases short, with 13 bases between. The germline gives CDR1 SGHVS, CDR2 FQNEAQ. There are 14 residues in the CDR3. The CDR3 is CASSLNPTPHEQFF. The CDR3 nucleotides are TGTGCCAGCAGCTTAAATCCGACTCCCCATGAGCAGTTCTTC.

The chain combines TRBV5-1 with TRBJ1-4; TRBD1 aligns across 9 bases. Germline V lookup: CDR1 SGHRS, CDR2 YFSETQ. This CDR3 spans 14 amino acids. The ends lost 4 bases at V and 8 bases at J; junction bases unmatched: 6. CDR3 in DNA: TGCGCCAGCAGCGTACAGGGGGCAGGGGAAAAACTGTTTTTT. This codes for CASSVQGAGEKLFF.